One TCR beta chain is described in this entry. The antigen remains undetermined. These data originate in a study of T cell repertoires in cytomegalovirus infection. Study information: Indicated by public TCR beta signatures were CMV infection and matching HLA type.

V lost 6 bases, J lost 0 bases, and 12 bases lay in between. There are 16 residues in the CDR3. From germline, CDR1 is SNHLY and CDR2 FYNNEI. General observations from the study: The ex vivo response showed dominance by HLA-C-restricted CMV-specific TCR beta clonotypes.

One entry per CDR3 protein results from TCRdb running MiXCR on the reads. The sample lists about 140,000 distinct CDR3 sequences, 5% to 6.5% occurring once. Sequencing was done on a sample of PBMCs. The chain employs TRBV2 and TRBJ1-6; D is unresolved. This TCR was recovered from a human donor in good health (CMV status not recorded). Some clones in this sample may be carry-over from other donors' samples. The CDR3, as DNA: TGTGCCAGCAGCCCGGGCCTAGGCTCCTATAATTCACCCCTCCACTTT. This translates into CASSPGLGSYNSPLHF.